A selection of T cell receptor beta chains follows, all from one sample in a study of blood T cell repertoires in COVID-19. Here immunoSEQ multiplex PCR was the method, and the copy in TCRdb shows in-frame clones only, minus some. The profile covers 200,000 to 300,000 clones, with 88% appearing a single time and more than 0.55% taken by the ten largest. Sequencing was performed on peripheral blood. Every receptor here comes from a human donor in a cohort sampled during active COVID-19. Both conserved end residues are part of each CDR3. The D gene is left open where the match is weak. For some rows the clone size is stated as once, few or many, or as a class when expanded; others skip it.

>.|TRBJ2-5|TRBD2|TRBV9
TGTGCCAGCAGCGTAGGGGGAGGGTTTCAAGAGACCCAGTACTTC
CASSVGGGFQETQYF
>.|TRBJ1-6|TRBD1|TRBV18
TGTGCCAGCTCACCAGGGACAGGGGGCGGTTCACCCCTCCACTTT
CASSPGTGGGSPLHF
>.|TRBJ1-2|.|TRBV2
TGTGCCAGCAGTGAAGGACAGGCAGGGTGGGGCTACACCTTC
CASSEGQAGWGYTF
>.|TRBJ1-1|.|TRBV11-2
TGTGCCAGCAGCAGTAACAGAATTAACACTGAAGCTTTCTTT
CASSSNRINTEAFF
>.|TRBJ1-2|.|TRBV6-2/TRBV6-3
TGTGCCAGCAGTTACCAGTATGGCTACACCTTC
CASSYQYGYTF
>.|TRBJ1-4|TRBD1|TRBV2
TGTGCCAGCAGCCCGGACAGGGGTGGCGAAAAACTGTTTTTT
CASSPDRGGEKLFF
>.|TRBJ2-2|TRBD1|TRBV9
TGTGCCAGCAGCGTAAGGACAGGGAAGAACACCGGGGAGCTGTTTTTT
CASSVRTGKNTGELFF
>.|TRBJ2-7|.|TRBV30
TGTGCCTGGAGAGGACAGACTAACTCCTACGAGCAGTACTTC
CAWRGQTNSYEQYF
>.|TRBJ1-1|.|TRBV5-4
TGTGCCAGCAGCCTGGTGGGAGCGACTGAAGCTTTCTTT
CASSLVGATEAFF
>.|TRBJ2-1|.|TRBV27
TGTGCCAGCAGTTGGCGGCAGGGGAGTAATGAGCAGTTCTTC
CASSWRQGSNEQFF
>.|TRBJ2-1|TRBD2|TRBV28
TGTGCCAGCAGTTTTAGCGGGAGTTGGATAGGGGAGCAGTTCTTC
CASSFSGSWIGEQFF
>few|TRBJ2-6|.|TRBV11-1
TGTGCCAGCAGCCCCAGGGTCTCCTCTGGGGCCAACGTCCTGACTTTC
CASSPRVSSGANVLTF
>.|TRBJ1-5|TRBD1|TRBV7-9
TGTGCCAGCAGCCGGGACAGAGAACATCAGCCCCAGCATTTT
CASSRDREHQPQHF
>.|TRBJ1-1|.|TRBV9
TGTGCCAGCACCTCGGACAGCTTGAACACTGAAGCTTTCTTT
CASTSDSLNTEAFF
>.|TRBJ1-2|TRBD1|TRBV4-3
TGCGCCAGCAGCCAAGCCGCTGGACAGGGTAGCTATGGCTACACCTTC
CASSQAAGQGSYGYTF
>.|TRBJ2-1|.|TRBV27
TGTGCCAGCAGCCTTCTCACTTCCTACAATGAGCAGTTCTTC
CASSLLTSYNEQFF
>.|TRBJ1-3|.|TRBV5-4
TGTGCCAGCAGCTTGAACAGGATCTCTGGAAACACCATATATTTT
CASSLNRISGNTIYF
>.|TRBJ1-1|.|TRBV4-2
TGTGCCAGCAGCCAAGATCGAGGGTTGAACACTGAAGCTTTCTTT
CASSQDRGLNTEAFF
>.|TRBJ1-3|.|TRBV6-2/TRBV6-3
TGTGCCAGCAACCCAGCGACCCAGGGCCGAAACACCATATATTTT
CASNPATQGRNTIYF
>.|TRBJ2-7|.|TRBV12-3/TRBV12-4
TGTGCCAGCAAAAACTCCGACGGAGGGGAGCAGTACTTC
CASKNSDGGEQYF
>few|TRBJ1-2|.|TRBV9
TGTGCCAGCAGCGCCATACAGGGAGTGGCTGGCTACACCTTC
CASSAIQGVAGYTF
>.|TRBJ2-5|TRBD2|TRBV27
TGTGCCAGCAACCTAAAACTAGCGGTCCAAGAGACCCAGTACTTC
CASNLKLAVQETQYF
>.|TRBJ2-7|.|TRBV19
TGTGCCAGTAGTATAGCTGCGAAAACCTACGAGCAGTACTTC
CASSIAAKTYEQYF
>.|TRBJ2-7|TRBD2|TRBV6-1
TGTGCCAGCAGTGAAAGGTATGGGGGGGGAAGCGAGCAGTACTTC
CASSERYGGGSEQYF
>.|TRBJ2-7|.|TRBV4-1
TGCGCCAGCAGCCAAGTTTCCCTTAGTCGGTACGAGCAGTACTTC
CASSQVSLSRYEQYF
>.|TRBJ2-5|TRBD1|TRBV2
TGTGCCAGCAATTTTGGCAGGGGGCTACAAGAGACCCAGTACTTC
CASNFGRGLQETQYF
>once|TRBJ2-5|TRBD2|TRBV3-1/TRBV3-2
TGTGCCAGCAGCCATTTGGAGAGACTAGCGGGGGGCGAATACCAAGAGACCCAGTACTTC
CASSHLERLAGGEYQETQYF
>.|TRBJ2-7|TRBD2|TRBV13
TGTGCCAGCAGCTTGGTGAGGGAGGGCCTGAGGGACGAGCAGTACTTC
CASSLVREGLRDEQYF
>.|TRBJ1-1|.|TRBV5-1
TGCGCCAGCAGCTCTCTCGCAACAGGGAACACTGAAGCTTTCTTT
CASSSLATGNTEAFF
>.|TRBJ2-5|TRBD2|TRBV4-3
TGCGCCAGCAGCCAAGACGAGCGGGGGGGCCGGGGGACCCAGTACTTC
CASSQDERGGRGTQYF
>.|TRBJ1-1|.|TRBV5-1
TGCGCCAGTTGGGCCGTCTTGAACACTGAAGCTTTCTTT
CASWAVLNTEAFF
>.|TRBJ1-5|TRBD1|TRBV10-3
TGTGCCAGCCGACAGGGTAACGATCAGCCCCAGCATTTT
CASRQGNDQPQHF
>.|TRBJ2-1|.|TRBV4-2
TGTGCCAGCAGCCAAGGTCTTAAGCAGGGCTCCTACAATGAGCAGTTCTTC
CASSQGLKQGSYNEQFF
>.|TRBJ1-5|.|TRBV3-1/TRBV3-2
TGTGCCAGCAGCCAAGAGTGGGGAGGGAATCAGCCCCAGCATTTT
CASSQEWGGNQPQHF
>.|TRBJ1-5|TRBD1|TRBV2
TGTGCCAGCAGCGAAACAGGGGCACAGCATTTT
CASSETGAQHF
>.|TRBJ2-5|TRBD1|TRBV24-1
TGTGCCACCAGCCCGGGGTGGCTAGACAGGGAGGAGACCCAGTACTTC
CATSPGWLDREETQYF
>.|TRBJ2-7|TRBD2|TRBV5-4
TGTGCCAGCAGCCTTGGACTAGCGCCGGACGAGCAGTACTTC
CASSLGLAPDEQYF
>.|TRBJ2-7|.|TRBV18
TGTGCCAGCTCAGAGACACACTCCTACGAGCAGTACTTC
CASSETHSYEQYF
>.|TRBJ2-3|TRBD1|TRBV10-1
TGCGCCAGCACCGCAGGGGGCCTCTCCGCAGATACGCAGTATTTT
CASTAGGLSADTQYF
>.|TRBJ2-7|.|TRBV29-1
TGCAGCGTTGCGAAGAGCTCCTACGAGCAGTACTTC
CSVAKSSYEQYF
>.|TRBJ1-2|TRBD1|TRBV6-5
TGTGCCAGCAGCTCGACCTACACAGGGGGCAATGGCTACACCTTC
CASSSTYTGGNGYTF
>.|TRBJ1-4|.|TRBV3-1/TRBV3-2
TGTGCCAGCAGCCAAGAACGGGGGGGGAGGAACCAAAAACTGTTTTTT
CASSQERGGRNQKLFF
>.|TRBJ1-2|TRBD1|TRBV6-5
TGTGCCTCCTATACACAGGGGGCAGGTGGCTACACCTTC
CASYTQGAGGYTF